Detailed here is one T cell receptor beta chain. These data are taken from a study of blood T cell repertoires in COVID-19. The CDR3 extends over 16 amino acids. The germline gives CDR1 SGHRS, CDR2 YFSETQ. J gave up 1 base and V 1 base, and 5 bases lay outside the gene matches. Assay used: immunoSEQ multiplex PCR; TCRdb lists only in-frame clones, some missing. Of around 220,000 clones listed, 88% are singletons. This TCR came from a woman in her forties who had recovered from COVID-19. This chain uses TRBV5-1 with TRBJ2-1, with TRBD2 matching over 7 bases. The specimen sequenced was peripheral blood. In nucleotides, the CDR3 is TGCGCCAGCAGCTTGATGCGGGGGAGTTCCTACAATGAGCAGTTCTTC. Translating gives CASSLMRGSSYNEQFF.